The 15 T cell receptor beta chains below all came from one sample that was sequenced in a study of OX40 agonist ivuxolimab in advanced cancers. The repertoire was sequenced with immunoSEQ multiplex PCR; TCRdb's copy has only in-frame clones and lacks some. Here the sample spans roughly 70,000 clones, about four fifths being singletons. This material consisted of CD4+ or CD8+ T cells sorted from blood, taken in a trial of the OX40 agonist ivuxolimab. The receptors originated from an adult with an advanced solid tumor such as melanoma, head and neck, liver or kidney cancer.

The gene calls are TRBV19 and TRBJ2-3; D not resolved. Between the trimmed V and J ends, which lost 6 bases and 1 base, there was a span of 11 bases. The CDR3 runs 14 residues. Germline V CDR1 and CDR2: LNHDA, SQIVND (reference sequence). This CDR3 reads CASSPFIGTDTQYF. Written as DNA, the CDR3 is TGTGCCAGTAGCCCCTTTATCGGCACAGATACGCAGTATTTT.

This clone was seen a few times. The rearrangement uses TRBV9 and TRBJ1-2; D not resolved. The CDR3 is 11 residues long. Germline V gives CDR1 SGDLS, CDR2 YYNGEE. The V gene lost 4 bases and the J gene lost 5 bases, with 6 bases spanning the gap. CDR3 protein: CASSPPYGYTF. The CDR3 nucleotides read TGTGCCAGCAGCCCCCCGTATGGCTACACCTTC. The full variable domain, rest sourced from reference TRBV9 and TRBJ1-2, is DSGVTQTPKHLITATGQRVTLRCSPRSGDLSVYWYQQSLDQGLQFLIQYYNGEERAKGNILERFSAQQFPDLHSELNLSSLELGDSALYFCASSPPYGYTFGSGTRLTVV.

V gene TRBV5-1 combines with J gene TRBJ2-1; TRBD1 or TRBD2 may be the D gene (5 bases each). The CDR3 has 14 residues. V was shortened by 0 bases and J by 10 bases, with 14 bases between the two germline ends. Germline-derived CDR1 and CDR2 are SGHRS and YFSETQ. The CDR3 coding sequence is TGCGCCAGCAGCTTGGACCGGGGCCCCTCGGAGCAGTTCTTC. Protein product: CASSLDRGPSEQFF.

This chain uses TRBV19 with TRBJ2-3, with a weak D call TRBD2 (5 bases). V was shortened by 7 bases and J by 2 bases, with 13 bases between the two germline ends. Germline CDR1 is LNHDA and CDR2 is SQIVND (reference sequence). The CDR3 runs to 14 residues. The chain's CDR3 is CASKRTSVTDTQYF. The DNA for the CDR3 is TGTGCCAGTAAAAGGACTTCTGTCACAGATACGCAGTATTTT.

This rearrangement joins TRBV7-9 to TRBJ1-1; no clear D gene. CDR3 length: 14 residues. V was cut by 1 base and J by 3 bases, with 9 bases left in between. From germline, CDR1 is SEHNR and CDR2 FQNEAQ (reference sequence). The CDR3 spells CASSLEGTHTEAFF. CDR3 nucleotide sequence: TGTGCCAGCAGCTTAGAGGGTACGCACACTGAAGCTTTCTTT.

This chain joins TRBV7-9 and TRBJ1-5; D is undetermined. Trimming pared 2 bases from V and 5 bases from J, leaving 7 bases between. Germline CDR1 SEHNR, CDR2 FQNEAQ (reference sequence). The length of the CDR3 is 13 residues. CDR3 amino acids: CASSLNGYQPQHF. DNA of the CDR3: TGTGCCAGCAGCTTAAACGGATATCAGCCCCAGCATTTT.

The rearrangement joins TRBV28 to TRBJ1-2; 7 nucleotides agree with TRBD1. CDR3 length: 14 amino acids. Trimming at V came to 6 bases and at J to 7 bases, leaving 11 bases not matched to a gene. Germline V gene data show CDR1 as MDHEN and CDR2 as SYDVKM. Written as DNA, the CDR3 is TGTGCCAGCAGGACCGGGACAGAAGGGGGTGGCTACACCTTC. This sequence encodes CASRTGTEGGGYTF.

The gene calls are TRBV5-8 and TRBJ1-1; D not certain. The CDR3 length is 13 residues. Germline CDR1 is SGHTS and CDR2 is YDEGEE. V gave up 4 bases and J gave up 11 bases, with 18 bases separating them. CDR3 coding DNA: TGTGCCAGCAGCGATTTCCAAGGGTGGACCGCTTTCTTT. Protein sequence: CASSDFQGWTAFF. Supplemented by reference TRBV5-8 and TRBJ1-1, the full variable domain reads EAGVTQSPTHLIKTRGQQATLRCSPISGHTSVYWYQQALGLGLQFLLWYDEGEERNRGNFPPRFSGRQFPNYSSELNVNALELEDSALYLCASSDFQGWTAFFGQGTRLTVV.

The CDR3 loop is CASRPSTGDHQPQHF. DNA for the CDR3: TGTGCCAGCAGGCCATCCACAGGAGACCATCAGCCCCAGCATTTT. The chain joins TRBV28 to TRBJ1-5; D is perhaps TRBD1 (5 bases). CDR3 length equals 15 residues. Trimming pared 6 bases from V and 5 bases from J, leaving 17 bases between. Germline CDR1 is MDHEN and CDR2 is SYDVKM.

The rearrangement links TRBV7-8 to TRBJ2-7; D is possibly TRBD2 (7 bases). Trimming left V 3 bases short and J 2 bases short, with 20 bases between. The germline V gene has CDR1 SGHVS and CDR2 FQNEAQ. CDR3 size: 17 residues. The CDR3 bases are TGTGCCAGCAGCTTCCGGACAGCCAGCGGGAACACCTACGAGCAGTACTTC. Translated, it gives CASSFRTASGNTYEQYF.

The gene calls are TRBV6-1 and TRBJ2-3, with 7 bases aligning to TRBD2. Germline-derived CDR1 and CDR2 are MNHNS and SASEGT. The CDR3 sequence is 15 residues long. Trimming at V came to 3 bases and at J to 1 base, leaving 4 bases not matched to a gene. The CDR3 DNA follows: TGTGCCAGCAGTGATACGGGGAGGGGCACAGATACGCAGTATTTT. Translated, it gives CASSDTGRGTDTQYF.

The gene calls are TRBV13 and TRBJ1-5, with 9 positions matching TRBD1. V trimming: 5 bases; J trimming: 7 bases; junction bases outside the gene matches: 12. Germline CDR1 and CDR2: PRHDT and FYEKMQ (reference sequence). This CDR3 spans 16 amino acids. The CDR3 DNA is TGTGCCAGCAGCCCTTCGACAGGGGGGAAGTGGCAGCCCCAGCATTTT. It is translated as CASSPSTGGKWQPQHF.

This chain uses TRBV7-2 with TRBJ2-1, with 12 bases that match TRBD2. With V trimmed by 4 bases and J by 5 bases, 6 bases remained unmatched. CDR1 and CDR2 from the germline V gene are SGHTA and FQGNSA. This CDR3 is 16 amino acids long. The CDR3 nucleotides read TGTGCCAGCAGCTGGCCTAGCGGGGGGGCCAACAATGAGCAGTTCTTC. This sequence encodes CASSWPSGGANNEQFF.

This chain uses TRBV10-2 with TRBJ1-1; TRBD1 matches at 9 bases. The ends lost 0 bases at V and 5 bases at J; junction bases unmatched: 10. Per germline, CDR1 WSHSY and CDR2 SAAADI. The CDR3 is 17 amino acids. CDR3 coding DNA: TGCGCCAGCAGTGAGTCATTAACAGGGGGCGTAAGGACTGAAGCTTTCTTT. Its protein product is CASSESLTGGVRTEAFF.

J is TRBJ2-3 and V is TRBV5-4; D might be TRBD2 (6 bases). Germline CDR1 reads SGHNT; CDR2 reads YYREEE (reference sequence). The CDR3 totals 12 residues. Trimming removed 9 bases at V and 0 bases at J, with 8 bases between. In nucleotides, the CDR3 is TGTGCCACCGGGACTAGCACAGATACGCAGTATTTT. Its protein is CATGTSTDTQYF.